The present entry profiles one T cell receptor (beta chain) with its context. Using immunoSEQ multiplex PCR, the repertoire was profiled, and TCRdb retains in-frame clones only, with some absent. The profile covers about 150,000 clones, with just under 85% appearing a single time and about 3.7% taken by the ten largest. This sample is drawn from a study of blood T cell repertoires in COVID-19. On the study more broadly: Sites in the United States, Italy and Spain provided acute and convalescent COVID-19 samples.

Germline V gene sequence: CDR1 SGHKS, CDR2 YYEKEE (reference sequence). V was trimmed by 5 bases and J by 0 bases, leaving 12 bases between them. The CDR3 is made up of 14 amino acids. The participants were between about 18 and 90 years old and came from some 23 US areas. This sequence originates from a woman in her forties or fifties with acute COVID-19. This rearrangement joins TRBV5-5 to TRBJ2-7; D remains ambiguous. The sequenced material came from PBMCs or T cells enriched from blood (not recorded which). The CDR3 region is CASSLGADSYEQYF. DNA of the CDR3: TGTGCCAGCAGTCTGGGCGCCGACTCCTACGAGCAGTACTTC.